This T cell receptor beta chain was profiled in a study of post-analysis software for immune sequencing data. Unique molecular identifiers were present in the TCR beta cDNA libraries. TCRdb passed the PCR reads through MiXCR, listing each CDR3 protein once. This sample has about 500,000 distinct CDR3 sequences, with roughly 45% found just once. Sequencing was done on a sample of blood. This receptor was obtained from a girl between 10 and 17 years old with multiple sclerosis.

The CDR3 DNA follows: TGTGCCAGCAGTGAAGAGGGTATGGGAGGGGCCTACAATGAGCAGTTCTTC. It codes for CASSEEGMGGAYNEQFF. The chain carries TRBV2 and TRBJ2-1, with 7 bases lining up with TRBD2. From germline, CDR1 is SNHLY and CDR2 FYNNEI. The CDR3 runs to 17 residues. V lost 1 base to trimming and J lost 2 bases; unmatched junction nucleotides: 8.